This passage covers 14 T cell receptor beta chains from one sample sequenced in a study of blood T cell repertoires in COVID-19. TCRdb's table, derived via immunoSEQ multiplex PCR, lists solely in-frame clones and lacks some. The sample holds 150,000 to 200,000 clones, approximately 88% seen once. Sample: PBMCs or T cells enriched from blood (not recorded which). The source is a woman in her sixties or seventies who had recovered from COVID-19.

The rearrangement links TRBV19 to TRBJ1-1; TRBD1 agrees at 7 bases. Germline CDR1 reads LNHDA; CDR2 reads SQIVND (reference sequence). V shed 6 bases, J shed 5 bases, and the junction held 9 bases outside the gene matches. CDR3 length equals 14 residues. CDR3 in amino acids: CASRAPDRPTEAFF. DNA of the CDR3: TGTGCCAGTAGGGCACCGGACAGGCCGACTGAAGCTTTCTTT. The full variable domain, its missing parts supplied by reference TRBV19 and TRBJ1-1, is DGGITQSPKYLFRKEGQNVTLSCEQNLNHDAMYWYRQDPGQGLRLIYYSQIVNDFQKGDIAEGYSVSREKKESFPLTVTSAQKNPTAFYLCASRAPDRPTEAFFGQGTRLTVV.

This clone was seen once. The chain uses TRBV2 and TRBJ2-5, with 10 bases matching TRBD2. Per germline, CDR1 SNHLY and CDR2 FYNNEI. The CDR3 contains 15 residues. V shed 6 bases and J 5 bases; nucleotides not matched to a gene: 9. The CDR3 DNA is TGTGCCAGCAGACCACTAGCGGGGCCGATGGAGACCCAGTACTTC. It is translated as CASRPLAGPMETQYF.

The rearrangement joins TRBV28 to TRBJ2-2; D may be TRBD1 (5 bases). The V and J ends lost 7 bases and 0 bases respectively, with 12 bases between them. The CDR3 consists of 15 residues. Germline values: CDR1 MDHEN, CDR2 SYDVKM. The CDR3 protein is CASKQEIANTGELFF. Written as DNA, the CDR3 is TGTGCCAGCAAACAGGAGATAGCGAACACCGGGGAGCTGTTTTTT.

This chain links TRBV9 with TRBJ2-2; tentatively, D is TRBD1 (6 bases). From germline, CDR1 is SGDLS and CDR2 YYNGEE. This CDR3 comprises 15 residues. V lost 3 bases to trimming and J lost 3 bases, with 12 bases between them. CDR3 region: CASSALDSYTGELFF. Here the CDR3 DNA reads TGTGCCAGCAGCGCTCTGGACAGCTACACCGGGGAGCTGTTTTTT.

The CDR3 protein is CASRTAETQYF. CDR3 DNA: TGTGCCAGCAGGACAGCAGAGACCCAGTACTTC. The J gene is TRBJ2-5, the V gene TRBV25-1; maybe TRBD1 (5 bases). CDR3 length equals 11 residues. Trimming took 6 bases from V and 4 from J, leaving 6 bases between them. Germline V lookup: CDR1 MGHDK, CDR2 SYGVNS.

The V and J genes are TRBV12-3 or TRBV12-4 and TRBJ1-1, with 8 bases lining up with TRBD1. V shed 2 bases and J 7 bases; nucleotides not matched to a gene: 3. This CDR3 region has 13 residues. The CDR3 loop reads CASSLRQGSEAFF. CDR3 DNA sequence: TGTGCCAGCAGTTTACGACAGGGGAGTGAAGCTTTCTTT.

V usage is TRBV2 and J usage is TRBJ1-2, with 9 positions matching TRBD1. With V trimmed by 10 bases and J by 4 bases, 10 bases remained unmatched. The CDR3 runs 14 residues. Germline V gene data show CDR1 as SNHLY and CDR2 as FYNNEI. The CDR3 DNA sequence: TGTGCCATACTACCGGGACAGGGATTCTATGGCTACACCTTC. Translating it yields CAILPGQGFYGYTF.

The CDR3 region has the DNA TGCGCCAGCAGCCCTATCGGACTAGCGGGAGGGAGCTCCTACAATGAGCAGTTCTTC. Its translation: CASSPIGLAGGSSYNEQFF. The chain has TRBV4-1 and TRBJ2-1, with 15 bases that match TRBD2. Germline trimming cut 4 bases from V and 0 bases from J; bases unmatched to any gene: 7. The CDR3 length is 19 residues. Per germline, CDR1 MGHRA and CDR2 YSYEKL.

In its sample, this clone was seen once. The genes are TRBV3-1 (or the pseudogene TRBV3-2) and TRBJ2-1, with TRBD2 matching 7 bases. V was clipped by 4 bases and J by 2 bases; unmatched bases: 5. Germline CDR1 is LGHDT and CDR2 is YNNKEL (reference sequence). The CDR3 loop spans 15 amino acids. CDR3 in DNA: TGTGCCAGCAGCCCCGCGGCGGGGGCCTACAATGAGCAGTTCTTC. Protein: CASSPAAGAYNEQFF.

In DNA, the CDR3 is TGTGCCAGCAGTTACTCGAGGGGACAGGGATACGAGCAGTACTTC. Translated: CASSYSRGQGYEQYF. V gene TRBV6-5 combines with J gene TRBJ2-7; 9 nucleotides align to TRBD1. V gave up 0 bases and J gave up 4 bases; unmatched junction bases: 4. Germline V gives CDR1 MNHEY, CDR2 SVGAGI. CDR3 length: 15 residues.

V is TRBV29-1 and J is TRBJ1-1; tentative D call: TRBD1 (5 bases). The CDR3 is made up of 11 amino acids. Germline CDR1 and CDR2: SQVTM and ANQGSEA. With 7 bases removed from V and 8 bases from J, the gap between germline ends came to 14 bases. CDR3 bases: TGCAGCGGTCAGGGTAGGTCAGAAGCTTTCTTT. Amino acids: CSGQGRSEAFF.

The chain is built from TRBV14 and TRBJ1-1, with 8 bases fitting TRBD1. The CDR3 runs to 14 residues. CDR1 and CDR2 (germline): SGHDN, FVKESK. V shed 3 bases and J 5 bases; nucleotides not matched to a gene: 5. The CDR3 loop is CASSHGQGRTEAFF. CDR3 in DNA: TGTGCCAGCAGCCACGGACAGGGCAGGACTGAAGCTTTCTTT.

The chain carries TRBV27 and TRBJ1-3; D call uncertain. V was shortened by 6 bases and J by 0 bases, with 12 bases between the two germline ends. Germline loops: CDR1 MNHEY, CDR2 SMNVEV (reference sequence). This CDR3 region has 15 residues. CDR3 DNA: TGTGCCAGCAGCCGGGATAGGGACTCTGGAAACACCATATATTTT. This sequence encodes CASSRDRDSGNTIYF.

V is TRBV10-3 and J is TRBJ1-1, with a possible D match to TRBD1 (5 bases). This CDR3 spans 14 amino acids. With 0 bases removed from V and 4 bases from J, the gap between germline ends came to 9 bases. Germline V gene sequence: CDR1 ENHRY, CDR2 SYGVKD. CDR3 in DNA: TGTGCCATCAGTGAGTCTATCGGGGGCACTGAAGCTTTCTTT. Amino acids: CAISESIGGTEAFF.